Listed here are 28 T cell receptor beta chains from one sample, sequenced in a study of cytomegalovirus exposure and HLA in healthy donors. Vbeta (60) and Jbeta (13) primers were used in the PCR. Clones were sequenced by immunoSEQ multiplex PCR, and TCRdb holds only the in-frame ones, with some missing. The table records around 190,000 clones, more than 75% of them present only once. Sequenced material: PBMCs. The receptors here all came from a woman aged 18-29 years in good health and CMV-seronegative.

This clone was recorded only once. The chain carries TRBV7-9 and TRBJ1-5; D may be TRBD1 (6 bases). V was trimmed by 6 bases and J by 7 bases, leaving 13 bases between them. Germline assignment: CDR1 SEHNR and CDR2 FQNEAQ (reference sequence). This CDR3 is built from 13 residues. Written as DNA, the CDR3 is TGTGCCAGCAGGGGGGGGCCGGGGCAGCCCCAGCATTTT. As protein: CASRGGPGQPQHF.

Turning to this clone: The sample has other DNA sequences that encode this CDR3 too. The rearrangement joins TRBV15 to TRBJ1-1; a possible D gene is TRBD1 (5 bases). This CDR3 is 15 amino acids long. V shed 1 base and J shed 1 base, with 10 bases lying between them. Germline CDR1 is LNHNV and CDR2 is YYDKDF (reference sequence). The CDR3 sequence: CATSRGGTANTEAFF. The CDR3 coding sequence is TGTGCCACCAGCAGAGGTGGGACTGCGAACACTGAAGCTTTCTTT.

This clone was picked up a small number of times. This rearrangement joins TRBV11-3 to TRBJ2-7; the match to TRBD1 covers 8 bases. V was pared by 3 bases and J by 3 bases, with 16 bases of the junction left unmatched. CDR1 and CDR2 (germline): SGHNT, YENEEA. CDR3 length: 18 residues. CDR3 nucleotide sequence: TGTGCCAGCAGCTTCGGGACAGGCCCCCGGGGGTCGTACTACGAGCAGTACTTC. Translated: CASSFGTGPRGSYYEQYF. Full variable domain (missing parts from reference TRBV11-3 and TRBJ2-7): EAGVVQSPRYKIIEKKQPVAFWCNPISGHNTLYWYLQNLGQGPELLIRYENEEAVDDSQLPKDRFSAERLKGVDSTLKIQPAELGDSAVYLCASSFGTGPRGSYYEQYFGPGTRLTVT.

This clone appeared a single time. The chain is built from TRBV5-1 and TRBJ2-7; the match to TRBD2 covers 14 bases. The junction had 9 bases not matched to a gene; V was cut back by 3 bases and J by 1 base. CDR1 is SGHRS and CDR2 is YFSETQ in the germline V gene. The CDR3 has 18 amino acids. The CDR3 here is CASSWTGTSGGRSYEQYF. Written as DNA, the CDR3 is TGCGCCAGCAGCTGGACCGGGACTAGCGGGGGACGTTCCTACGAGCAGTACTTC.

V usage is TRBV7-9 and J usage is TRBJ2-1; TRBD2 aligns across 13 bases. Germline values: CDR1 SEHNR, CDR2 FQNEAQ (reference sequence). V lost 5 bases to trimming and J lost 10 bases; unmatched junction nucleotides: 8. The CDR3 contains 15 residues. DNA of the CDR3: TGTGCCAGCAGCCTAGGACTAGCGGGGGAGGGGGAGCAGTTCTTC. Protein product: CASSLGLAGEGEQFF. The entire variable domain, with the rest obtained from reference TRBV7-9 and TRBJ2-1, is as follows: DTGVSQNPRHKITKRGQNVTFRCDPISEHNRLYWYRQTLGQGPEFLTYFQNEAQLEKSRLLSDRFSAERPKGSFSTLEIQRTEQGDSAMYLCASSLGLAGEGEQFFGPGTRLTVL.

The rearrangement links TRBV11-2 to TRBJ1-5; D is undetermined. The CDR3 covers 12 residues. From germline, CDR1 is SGHAT and CDR2 FQNNGV. The V end was cut by 5 bases, the J end by 6 bases, with 8 bases between. This CDR3 reads CASSPPSQPQHF. The DNA of the CDR3 is TGTGCCAGCAGCCCTCCCAGTCAGCCCCAGCATTTT. The whole variable domain, remainder taken from reference TRBV11-2 and TRBJ1-5, is EAGVAQSPRYKIIEKRQSVAFWCNPISGHATLYWYQQILGQGPKLLIQFQNNGVVDDSQLPKDRFSAERLKGVDSTLKIQPAKLEDSAVYLCASSPPSQPQHFGDGTRLSIL.

This chain links TRBV5-1 with TRBJ2-3, with 7 bases identical to TRBD2. Germline V gene lookup returns CDR1 SGHRS and CDR2 YFSETQ. This CDR3 has 18 residues. V lost 3 bases to trimming and J lost 2 bases; unmatched junction nucleotides: 15. In nucleotides, the CDR3 is TGCGCCAGCAGCTCCTTGGTGAGGAGCGGGATGACCACAGATACGCAGTATTTT. Its translation is CASSSLVRSGMTTDTQYF.

J is TRBJ1-1 and V is TRBV28; a possible D gene is TRBD1 (5 bases). The CDR3 consists of 15 residues. V was clipped by 2 bases and J by 3 bases, with 13 bases between them. CDR1 MDHEN and CDR2 SYDVKM come from the germline V gene. CDR3 sequence: CASSLGQGFDTEAFF. The CDR3 DNA reads as TGTGCCAGCAGTTTAGGGCAGGGATTCGACACTGAAGCTTTCTTT.

This clone was counted once. This sequence joins TRBV7-9 and TRBJ2-7; 7 positions match TRBD1. The V gene end was trimmed by 4 bases and the J gene end by 5 bases; junction bases not matched to a gene: 11. Germline V gene sequence: CDR1 SEHNR, CDR2 FQNEAQ (reference sequence). The CDR3 runs to 15 residues. CDR3 loop: CASSSTTGQLNEQYF. CDR3 nucleotides: TGTGCCAGCAGCTCTACGACAGGGCAATTGAACGAGCAGTACTTC. The full variable domain, completed using reference TRBV7-9 and TRBJ2-7, is DTGVSQNPRHKITKRGQNVTFRCDPISEHNRLYWYRQTLGQGPEFLTYFQNEAQLEKSRLLSDRFSAERPKGSFSTLEIQRTEQGDSAMYLCASSSTTGQLNEQYFGPGTRLTVT.

J is TRBJ1-6 and V is TRBV7-6; D is possibly TRBD1 (6 bases). Deletions cut 1 base from V and 8 bases from J, with 15 bases between. Germline loops: CDR1 SGHVS, CDR2 FNYEAQ. The CDR3 runs to 16 residues. The CDR3 DNA follows: TGTGCCAGCAGCTTAGGTTCCGCAGGGGCAGATTCACCCCTCCACTTT. It encodes CASSLGSAGADSPLHF.

The chain carries TRBV28 and TRBJ1-1; D is ambiguous. The length of the CDR3 is 17 residues. CDR1 MDHEN and CDR2 SYDVKM come from the germline V gene. V dropped 6 bases and J dropped 5 bases, with 25 bases sitting between them. CDR3 amino acids: CASSPPPPLPSGTEAFF. DNA for the CDR3: TGTGCCAGCAGCCCCCCTCCCCCCCTTCCTAGCGGGACTGAAGCTTTCTTT.

The genes are TRBV25-1 and TRBJ1-1, with TRBD1 identical over 11 bases. This CDR3 region has 14 residues. Germline lookup yields CDR1 MGHDK and CDR2 SYGVNS. Unmatched junction bases numbered 9, after V lost 8 bases and J lost 7 bases. CDR3 nucleotides: TGTGCCAGCTCAGACCCGGGACAGGGGGTTGAAGCTTTCTTT. It is translated as CASSDPGQGVEAFF.

The J gene is TRBJ1-5, the V gene TRBV30; D gene ambiguous. V lost 2 bases and J 0 bases, leaving 14 bases between the germline ends. This CDR3 has 16 residues. Germline V gene lookup returns CDR1 GTSNPN and CDR2 SVGIG (reference sequence). The CDR3 loop reads CAWSPLGEGSNQPQHF. The DNA for the CDR3 is TGTGCCTGGAGTCCTCTCGGAGAGGGTAGCAATCAGCCCCAGCATTTT.

This CDR3 reads CASRVLERDTGELFF. CDR3 nucleotide sequence: TGTGCCAGCCGGGTCCTAGAACGGGACACCGGGGAGCTGTTTTTT. The rearrangement joins TRBV19 to TRBJ2-2; D not resolved. CDR3 length: 15 amino acids. The ends were cut back, 9 bases at V and 3 bases at J, with 17 bases in the middle. Germline lookup yields CDR1 LNHDA and CDR2 SQIVND (reference sequence). The full variable domain, with the rest looked up from reference TRBV19 and TRBJ2-2, is DGGITQSPKYLFRKEGQNVTLSCEQNLNHDAMYWYRQDPGQGLRLIYYSQIVNDFQKGDIAEGYSVSREKKESFPLTVTSAQKNPTAFYLCASRVLERDTGELFFGEGSRLTVL.

The chain recombines TRBV28 with TRBJ2-4, with 8 bases matching TRBD1. V lost 2 bases to trimming and J lost 9 bases; unmatched junction nucleotides: 3. Germline lookup yields CDR1 MDHEN and CDR2 SYDVKM. The CDR3 covers 13 residues. This CDR3 reads CASSLPDRGIQYF. CDR3 sequence (DNA): TGTGCCAGCAGTTTACCCGACAGGGGCATTCAGTACTTC.

This chain uses TRBV19 with TRBJ2-7, with D perhaps TRBD2 (6 bases). The V end lost 1 base, the J end lost 3 bases, and 16 bases lay between the germline ends. The CDR3 is 16 residues long. The germline V gene encodes CDR1 LNHDA and CDR2 SQIVND (reference sequence). The CDR3 reads CASSIVGSRRGYEQYF. CDR3 nucleotide sequence: TGTGCCAGTAGTATAGTTGGAAGCCGGAGGGGCTACGAGCAGTACTTC.

The chain is built from TRBV2 and TRBJ1-5; D is unclear. The CDR3 covers 15 residues. V was clipped by 2 bases and J by 0 bases, with 8 bases between them. CDR1 is SNHLY and CDR2 is FYNNEI in the germline V gene. The CDR3 sequence is CASSEPDYSNQPQHF. Written as DNA, the CDR3 is TGTGCCAGCAGTGAACCAGATTATAGCAATCAGCCCCAGCATTTT.

V gene TRBV5-1 combines with J gene TRBJ1-1; D gene unclear. The CDR3 is 12 residues long. The ends were cut back, 5 bases at V and 3 bases at J, with 8 bases in the middle. Germline assignment: CDR1 SGHRS and CDR2 YFSETQ. CDR3 sequence (DNA): TGCGCCAGCAGTTCCTCCCACACTGAAGCTTTCTTT. Its protein is CASSSSHTEAFF.

V usage is TRBV7-9 and J usage is TRBJ2-5, with D maybe TRBD1 (5 bases). CDR1 and CDR2 from the germline V gene are SEHNR and FQNEAQ (reference sequence). The V gene lost 3 bases and the J gene lost 7 bases, with 12 bases spanning the gap. The CDR3 loop spans 13 amino acids. The CDR3 sequence is CASSFDSSRTQYF. CDR3 DNA sequence: TGTGCCAGCAGCTTCGACAGTAGCAGGACCCAGTACTTC.

This chain connects TRBV7-9 to TRBJ2-1; weak D call: TRBD1 (5 bases). V was clipped by 1 base and J by 2 bases, with 9 bases between them. The CDR3 sequence is 15 residues long. Germline CDR1 and CDR2: SEHNR and FQNEAQ (reference sequence). The CDR3 sequence is CASSLEGRAYNEQFF. CDR3 nucleotides: TGTGCCAGCAGCTTAGAGGGCAGGGCCTACAATGAGCAGTTCTTC. The full variable domain, completed using reference TRBV7-9 and TRBJ2-1, is DTGVSQNPRHKITKRGQNVTFRCDPISEHNRLYWYRQTLGQGPEFLTYFQNEAQLEKSRLLSDRFSAERPKGSFSTLEIQRTEQGDSAMYLCASSLEGRAYNEQFFGPGTRLTVL.

The V and J genes are TRBV29-1 and TRBJ2-2; 11 nucleotides align to TRBD2. J gave up 0 bases and V 3 bases, and 3 bases lay outside the gene matches. Germline CDR1 is SQVTM and CDR2 is ANQGSEA. This CDR3 is 16 amino acids long. The chain's CDR3 is CSVDSGRAANTGELFF. The DNA of the CDR3 is TGCAGCGTTGATAGCGGGAGGGCCGCGAACACCGGGGAGCTGTTTTTT.

With regard to this clone: A read error may account for a junction end that differs from germline. The chain employs TRBV6-5 and TRBJ2-1; TRBD1 aligns across 7 bases. The CDR3 has 12 residues. CDR1 is MNHEY, CDR2 SVGAGI, per germline. As DNA, the CDR3 is TGTGCCAGCAGTGAAGCCCTCCCAGGGGGTATCTTC. The encoded protein is CASSEALPGGIF.

The chain combines TRBV7-2 with TRBJ2-7; TRBD2 might be the D (5 bases). The CDR3 covers 13 residues. Trimming stripped 1 base from V and 7 bases from J, with 11 bases between. Per germline, CDR1 SGHTA and CDR2 FQGNSA. CDR3 region: CASSLVVPGEQYF. Written as DNA, the CDR3 is TGTGCCAGCAGCTTAGTAGTCCCGGGGGAGCAGTACTTC. Using reference TRBV7-2 and TRBJ2-7 for the parts outside the CDR3, the full variable domain is GAGVSQSPSNKVTEKGKDVELRCDPISGHTALYWYRQSLGQGLEFLIYFQGNSAPDKSGLPSDRFSAERTGGSVSTLTIQRTQQEDSAVYLCASSLVVPGEQYFGPGTRLTVT.

About this clone itself: In the same sample, other DNA sequences code for this CDR3. The rearrangement uses TRBV2 and TRBJ1-1; possible D gene TRBD1, 6 bases. The V end was cut by 5 bases, the J end by 1 base, with 8 bases between. The CDR3 contains 13 residues. Germline CDR1 reads SNHLY; CDR2 reads FYNNEI. The CDR3 sequence is CASSQQGNTEAFF. The CDR3 bases are TGTGCCAGCAGTCAACAGGGGAACACTGAAGCTTTCTTT.

The chain joins TRBV7-9 to TRBJ2-7, with TRBD1 matching over 8 bases. The junction had 4 bases not matched to a gene; V was cut back by 2 bases and J by 4 bases. The CDR3 is 14 amino acids. Germline V lookup: CDR1 SEHNR, CDR2 FQNEAQ (reference sequence). CDR3: CASSLSTGAYEQYF. In nucleotides, the CDR3 is TGTGCCAGCAGCTTATCGACAGGGGCTTACGAGCAGTACTTC. The full variable domain, completed using reference TRBV7-9 and TRBJ2-7, is DTGVSQNPRHKITKRGQNVTFRCDPISEHNRLYWYRQTLGQGPEFLTYFQNEAQLEKSRLLSDRFSAERPKGSFSTLEIQRTEQGDSAMYLCASSLSTGAYEQYFGPGTRLTVT.

The rearrangement uses TRBV18 and TRBJ2-1, with D perhaps matching TRBD2 (6 bases). The CDR3 spans 14 residues. The V gene lost 2 bases and the J gene lost 4 bases, with 9 bases spanning the gap. CDR1 is KGHSH and CDR2 is LQKENI in the germline V gene. The CDR3 loop is CASSPAGGYNEQFF. The CDR3 coding sequence is TGTGCCAGCTCACCAGCCGGGGGATACAATGAGCAGTTCTTC.

V gene TRBV28 combines with J gene TRBJ1-2; a weak D match, TRBD1 (5 bases). Germline values: CDR1 MDHEN, CDR2 SYDVKM. This CDR3 contains 15 residues. Between the trimmed V and J ends, which lost 5 bases and 5 bases, there was a span of 18 bases. The CDR3 DNA reads as TGTGCCAGCAGTCAAACGGGGGAATTAGGATATGGCTACACCTTC. Amino acid sequence: CASSQTGELGYGYTF.

V usage is TRBV7-2 and J usage is TRBJ1-4, with D maybe TRBD1 (6 bases). This CDR3 has 14 residues. Trimming stripped 7 bases from V and 7 bases from J, with 16 bases between. Germline lookup yields CDR1 SGHTA and CDR2 FQGNSA. The CDR3 DNA is TGTGCCAGCACCTTTCAGGGGTGGGGTGAAAAACTGTTTTTT. Translated: CASTFQGWGEKLFF.